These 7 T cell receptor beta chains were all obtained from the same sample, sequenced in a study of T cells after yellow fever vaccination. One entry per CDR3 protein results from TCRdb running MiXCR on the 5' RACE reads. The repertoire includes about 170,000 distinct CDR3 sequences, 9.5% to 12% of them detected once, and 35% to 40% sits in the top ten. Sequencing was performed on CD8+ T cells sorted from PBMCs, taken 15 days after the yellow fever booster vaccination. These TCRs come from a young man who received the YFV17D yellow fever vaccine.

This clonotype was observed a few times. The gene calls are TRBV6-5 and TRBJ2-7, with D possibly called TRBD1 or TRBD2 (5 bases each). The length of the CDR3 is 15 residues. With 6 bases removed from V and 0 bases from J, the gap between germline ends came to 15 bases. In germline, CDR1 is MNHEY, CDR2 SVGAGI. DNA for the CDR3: TGTGCCAGCAGCCTGGTCCGGGACCACTCCTACGAGCAGTACTTC. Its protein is CASSLVRDHSYEQYF.

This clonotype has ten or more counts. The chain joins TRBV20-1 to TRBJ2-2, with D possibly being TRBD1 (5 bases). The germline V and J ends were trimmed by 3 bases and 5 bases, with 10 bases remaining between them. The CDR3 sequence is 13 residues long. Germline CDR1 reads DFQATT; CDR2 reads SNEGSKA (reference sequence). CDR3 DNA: TGCAGTGCTAGCGCAGGGAAAACCGGGGAGCTGTTTTTT. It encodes CSASAGKTGELFF.

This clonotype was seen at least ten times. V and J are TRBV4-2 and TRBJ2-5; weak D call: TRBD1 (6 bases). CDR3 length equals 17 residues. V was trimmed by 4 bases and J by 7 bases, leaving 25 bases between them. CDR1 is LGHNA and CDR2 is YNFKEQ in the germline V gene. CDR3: CASSPLFAGAEMWTQYF. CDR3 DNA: TGTGCCAGCAGCCCCCTTTTTGCAGGGGCCGAGATGTGGACCCAGTACTTC.

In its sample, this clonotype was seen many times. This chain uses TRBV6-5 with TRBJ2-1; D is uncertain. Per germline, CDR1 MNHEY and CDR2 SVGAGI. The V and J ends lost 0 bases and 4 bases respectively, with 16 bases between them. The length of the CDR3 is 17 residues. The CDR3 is CASSYSFQYGLYNEQFF. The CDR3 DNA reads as TGTGCCAGCAGTTACTCGTTTCAGTACGGGTTGTACAATGAGCAGTTCTTC.

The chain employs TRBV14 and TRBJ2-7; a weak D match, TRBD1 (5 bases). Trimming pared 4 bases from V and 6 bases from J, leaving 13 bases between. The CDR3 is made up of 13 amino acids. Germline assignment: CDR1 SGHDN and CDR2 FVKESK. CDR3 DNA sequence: TGTGCCAGCAGCCCCGGATTTAGGGGCGAGCAGTACTTC. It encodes CASSPGFRGEQYF.

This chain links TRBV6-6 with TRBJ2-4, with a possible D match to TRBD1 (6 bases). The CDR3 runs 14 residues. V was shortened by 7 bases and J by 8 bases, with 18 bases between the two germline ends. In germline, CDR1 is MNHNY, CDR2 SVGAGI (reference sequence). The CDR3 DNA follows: TGTGCCAGCAACCCGGACAGAGGGTTGGACATTCAGTACTTC. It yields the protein CASNPDRGLDIQYF.

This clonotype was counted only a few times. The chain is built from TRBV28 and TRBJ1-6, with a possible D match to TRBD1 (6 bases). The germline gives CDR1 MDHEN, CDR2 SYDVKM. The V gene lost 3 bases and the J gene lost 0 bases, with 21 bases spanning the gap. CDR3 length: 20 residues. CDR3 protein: CASSFPSEDRSSSYNSPLHF. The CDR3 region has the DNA TGTGCCAGCAGTTTCCCTTCGGAAGACAGGTCGAGCTCCTATAATTCACCCCTCCACTTT. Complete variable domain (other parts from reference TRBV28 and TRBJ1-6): DVKVTQSSRYLVKRTGEKVFLECVQDMDHENMFWYRQDPGLGLRLIYFSYDVKMKEKGDIPEGYSVSREKKERFSLILESASTNQTSMYLCASSFPSEDRSSSYNSPLHFGNGTRLTVT.